Each of the 6 T cell receptor beta chains below was sequenced from the same sample in a study of T cells in tuberculosis. Produced via immunoSEQ multiplex PCR; TCRdb's table is partial and in-frame only. Here the sample spans around 35,000 clones, over 90% being singletons. Source material: PBMCs. The receptors were gathered from a donor between 5 and 29 years old with latent tuberculosis or without tuberculosis infection.

The CDR3 DNA sequence: TGTGCCAGCAGCCCCCGGGACAGGGTTACACTCGACAATGAGCAGTTCTTC. Its translation is CASSPRDRVTLDNEQFF. This chain links TRBV5-8 with TRBJ2-1, with 9 nucleotides matching TRBD1. V gave up 4 bases and J gave up 5 bases; unmatched junction bases: 13. Germline-derived CDR1 and CDR2 are SGHTS and YDEGEE. The CDR3 spans 17 residues.

This chain uses TRBV6-5 with TRBJ2-5; D is possibly TRBD1 (6 bases). The CDR3 spans 13 residues. From germline, CDR1 is MNHEY and CDR2 SVGAGI. V was shortened by 2 bases and J by 5 bases, with 9 bases between the two germline ends. In DNA form, the CDR3 reads TGTGCCAGCAGTTACGGGGGCGGGGAGACCCAGTACTTC. As protein: CASSYGGGETQYF.

The chain couples TRBV5-1 to TRBJ2-7, with D hard to call. This CDR3 contains 17 residues. V was pared by 0 bases and J by 0 bases, with 16 bases between. Per germline, CDR1 SGHRS and CDR2 YFSETQ. CDR3 sequence reads: CASSLGALWMNSYEQYF. The CDR3 bases are TGCGCCAGCAGCTTGGGGGCTTTGTGGATGAACTCCTACGAGCAGTACTTC.

This rearrangement joins TRBV5-1 to TRBJ1-2, with 8 bases identical to TRBD1. The V gene end was trimmed by 0 bases and the J gene end by 4 bases; junction bases not matched to a gene: 11. There are 17 residues in the CDR3. Germline CDR1 SGHRS, CDR2 YFSETQ. CDR3 sequence: CASSLGRGTGLSYGYTF. CDR3 DNA: TGCGCCAGCAGCTTGGGGCGGGGGACAGGCTTGAGCTATGGCTACACCTTC.

The chain couples TRBV6-6 to TRBJ1-4; tentatively, D is TRBD1 (5 bases). CDR1 and CDR2 from the germline V gene are MNHNY and SVGAGI (reference sequence). Trimming pared 0 bases from V and 4 bases from J, leaving 9 bases between. The CDR3 has 15 residues. CDR3 amino acids: CASSYSTGNNEKLFF. For the CDR3, the DNA is TGTGCCAGCAGTTACTCAACAGGCAATAATGAAAAACTGTTTTTT.

As DNA, the CDR3 is TGTGCCAGCAGCTTAACTTCCAGGGCAAGCGGGGAGCTGTTTTTT. It yields the protein CASSLTSRASGELFF. This sequence joins TRBV7-8 and TRBJ2-2; D is possibly TRBD1 (5 bases). Germline CDR1 SGHVS, CDR2 FQNEAQ. Trimming pared 2 bases from V and 7 bases from J, leaving 14 bases between. This CDR3 is built from 15 residues.